The 6 T cell receptor beta chains presented below share a single source sample, sequenced in a study of metastatic and nonmetastatic thyroid tumors. MiXCR re-clonotyped the PCR reads for TCRdb. The data show 35,000 to 50,000 clones, with about an eighth seen just once and roughly 9% held by the top ten. Patients underwent thyroid surgery, and none had received any treatment before it. Sequences were obtained from blood. All receptors come from a male donor with papillary thyroid cancer or a benign thyroid nodule (not recorded which). Some clones in this sample may be carry-over from other donors' samples.

This clone was counted many times. The V and J genes are TRBV5-1 and TRBJ2-1; weak D call: TRBD1 (6 bases). The V gene lost 0 bases and the J gene lost 7 bases, with 14 bases spanning the gap. Germline V gene data show CDR1 as SGHRS and CDR2 as YFSETQ. The CDR3 length is 15 residues. The CDR3 protein is CASSLVGTIGNEQFF. DNA of the CDR3: TGCGCCAGCAGCTTGGTAGGGACAATAGGGAATGAGCAGTTCTTC.

This clone was found many times. The chain combines TRBV7-8 with TRBJ1-1; D ambiguous. Germline CDR1 reads SGHVS; CDR2 reads FQNEAQ. Trimming removed 5 bases at V and 2 bases at J, with 12 bases between. CDR3 size: 14 residues. CDR3 DNA sequence: TGTGCCAGCAGCCCCGTCATGGGAAACACTGAAGCTTTCTTT. Its translation is CASSPVMGNTEAFF.

Note on this clone: A much larger clone lies a single base off, so this may be a read error. This chain connects TRBV20-1 to TRBJ2-1; possibly TRBD2 for D (5 bases). Germline CDR1 DFQATT, CDR2 SNEGSKA (reference sequence). The CDR3 runs 17 residues. CDR3 protein: CSARNSAAQSSYNGQFF. DNA for the CDR3: TGCAGTGCTAGAAACTCAGCGGCACAGAGCTCCTACAATGGGCAGTTCTTC.

This clone was detected ten times or more. The chain is built from TRBV4-3 and TRBJ1-2; TRBD1 matches 10 bases. V lost 6 bases and J lost 0; bases outside the gene matches: 7. The CDR3 length is 16 residues. The germline V gene encodes CDR1 LGHNA and CDR2 YSLEER. As DNA, the CDR3 is TGCGCCAGCAGTGAGGGGACAGGGGTCTCTAACTATGGCTACACCTTC. This translates into CASSEGTGVSNYGYTF.

This clone was picked up many times. The V call is TRBV4-1, the J call TRBJ1-5; tentatively, D is TRBD1 (6 bases). The V end lost 0 bases, the J end lost 6 bases, and 12 bases lay between the germline ends. Germline loops: CDR1 MGHRA, CDR2 YSYEKL. CDR3 length: 15 amino acids. CDR3 bases: TGCGCCAGCAGCCAAGAGAGGACAGCTTCTCAGCCCCAGCATTTT. Translation: CASSQERTASQPQHF.

This clone was found many times. Its ends do not fully match the called genes, so a read error is possible. The chain uses TRBV3-1 and TRBJ2-7; D gene unclear. The CDR3 runs to 14 residues. Germline CDR1 and CDR2: LGHDT and YNNKEL (reference sequence). The CDR3 reads CASSQEPRTYVQYF. CDR3 DNA: TGTGCCAGCAGCCAAGAGCCCAGGACCTACGTGCAGTACTTC.